The rows below give T cell receptor beta chains drawn from one sample of a study of blood T cells in healthy people across ages. TCRdb called the 5' RACE reads again in MiXCR, with one record for every CDR3 protein. Among about 680,000 distinct CDR3 sequences listed, around 48% were seen once. The sequenced sample was blood. These receptors all come from a woman aged 60-75 years in good health. The CDR3 runs from the conserved cysteine through the conserved F or W. D genes are given only for firm matches. Rows give clone size only sometimes, using once, few, many, or a class for an expanded clone.

d_gene | j_gene | v_gene | abundance | CDR3nt | CDR3aa
- | TRBJ2-7 | TRBV6-2/TRBV6-3 | - | TGTGCCAGCAGTTACTCGCGCCATTCCTACTACGAGCAGTACTTC | CASSYSRHSYYEQYF
TRBD2 | TRBJ2-7 | TRBV7-2 | few | TGTGCCAGCAGCTACGGAGCGGGAGGGCTCTACGAGCAGTACTTC | CASSYGAGGLYEQYF
- | TRBJ2-7 | TRBV7-2 | - | TGTGCCAGCAGCCCTTCCAGTCGCGGCTACGAGCAGTACTTC | CASSPSSRGYEQYF
- | TRBJ2-7 | TRBV2 | - | TGTGCCAGCAGTGAACTGGGGGGCGGGTACGAGCAGTACTTC | CASSELGGGYEQYF
TRBD2 | TRBJ2-5 | TRBV28 | many | TGTGCCAGCAGTCCCGGACTAGCGGGAGAGACCCAGTACTTC | CASSPGLAGETQYF
TRBD1 | TRBJ1-2 | TRBV29-1 | - | TGCAGCGTTGAGTTGGCCGGACAGGGTGGGGGAGGCTACACCTTC | CSVELAGQGGGGYTF
- | TRBJ1-3 | TRBV7-2 | - | TGTGCCAGCAGCATCGCCAGGGGTGGAGGAAACACCATATATTTT | CASSIARGGGNTIYF
- | TRBJ1-2 | TRBV27 | - | - | CASSSSGTGRMNYGYTF
- | TRBJ1-1 | TRBV10-3 | - | TGTGCCATCAGTGCGACTCAGAATGAGGAAGCTTTCTTT | CAISATQNEEAFF
TRBD1 | TRBJ2-7 | TRBV28 | - | TGTGCCAGCAGTTTAGGGGGACAGGGGACCGAGCAGTACTTC | CASSLGGQGTEQYF
- | TRBJ2-7 | TRBV2 | - | TGTGCCCAAGGGGATCTAGCGCGAGCCGAGCAGTACTTC | CAQGDLARAEQYF
- | TRBJ2-5 | TRBV10-3 | few | TGTGCCATCAATCGGGCCAGGGAGGAGACCCAGTACTTC | CAINRAREETQYF
- | TRBJ2-7 | TRBV5-1 | - | TGCGCCAGCAGCTTGGTCATCGGACAGAGCTACGAGCAGTACTTC | CASSLVIGQSYEQYF
- | TRBJ1-6 | TRBV7-2 | - | TGTGCCAGCAGCTTAGATTGGGTCAGTTTAAAGATTCCGGATTCACCCCTCCACTTT | CASSLDWVSLKIPDSPLHF
TRBD1 | TRBJ1-6 | TRBV5-5 | - | TGTGCCAGCAGCTCGACAGGGGGCTTAGATTCACCCCTCCACTTT | CASSSTGGLDSPLHF
- | TRBJ2-5 | TRBV11-2 | - | TGTGCCAGCAGCTTAGATCCGAGTCGCTCGGGACTCTCACTCAGGGGACCCTCCAATGAGCAGTACTTC | CASSLDPSRSGLSLRGPSNEQYF
- | TRBJ2-4 | TRBV12-3/TRBV12-4 | few | TGTGCCAGCTCGGACAACAGGGCGGACATTCAGTACTTC | CASSDNRADIQYF
- | TRBJ2-3 | TRBV27 | few | TGTGCCAGCAGTTCCTCCCCCACAGATACGCAGTATTTT | CASSSSPTDTQYF
- | TRBJ2-7 | TRBV4-3 | - | TGCGCCAGCAGCCAAGATCGGGCAGGGGATTACGAGCAGTACTTC | CASSQDRAGDYEQYF
TRBD2 | TRBJ2-7 | TRBV4-3 | few | TGCGCCAGCAGCCAAGACCCCGGACTAGCGGACTCCTACGAGCAGTACTTC | CASSQDPGLADSYEQYF
- | TRBJ2-5 | TRBV7-2 | many | TGTGCCAGCAGCTTAAGCCACGGGGAAGCGACCCAGTACTTC | CASSLSHGEATQYF
TRBD2 | TRBJ2-7 | TRBV5-1 | - | TGCGCCAGCAGCTTGGTATTCGAGCGGGGGGACAATGAGCAGTACTTC | CASSLVFERGDNEQYF
TRBD1 | TRBJ2-7 | TRBV6-5 | - | TGTGCCAGCAGTCGGGCCCGGGCGACAGGGGGGTACGAGCAGTACTTC | CASSRARATGGYEQYF
TRBD1 | TRBJ1-5 | TRBV3-1 | - | TGTGCCAGCAGCCAGGACAGGTCTGGAAATAGCAATCAGCCCCAGCATTTT | CASSQDRSGNSNQPQHF
- | TRBJ2-2 | TRBV7-6 | - | TGTGCCAGCAGCCTATGGACGGAGAACACCGGGGAGCTGTTTTTT | CASSLWTENTGELFF
- | TRBJ2-5 | TRBV4-2 | - | TGTGCCAGCAGCCAAAGGGTGGCTACCGGTCAAGAGACCCAGTACTTC | CASSQRVATGQETQYF
- | TRBJ2-7 | TRBV5-1 | many | TGCGCCAGCAGCGTGGACTTCTCCTACGAGCAGTACTTC | CASSVDFSYEQYF
TRBD2 | TRBJ2-5 | TRBV4-2 | few | TGTGCCAGCAGCCAGGCGGGAGGACGGACTAAACGCCAAGAGACCCAGTACTTC | CASSQAGGRTKRQETQYF
TRBD1 | TRBJ2-7 | TRBV20-1 | few | TGCAGTGCCATGGACCCGGGACAGGGGTCCTACGAGCAGTACTTC | CSAMDPGQGSYEQYF
- | TRBJ2-7 | TRBV5-1 | - | TGCCCCAGCAGCTTGGAAACTCAGAGTCGTCACGAGCAGTACTTC | CPSSLETQSRHEQYF
TRBD1 | TRBJ2-2 | TRBV7-2 | - | TGTGCCAGCAGCTTAGCCCCACAGGGGGCTCCTGTCGGGGAGCTGTTTTTT | CASSLAPQGAPVGELFF
- | TRBJ1-4 | TRBV4-3 | - | TGCGCCAGCAGCCAAGTGGGCGGAGGTAGTGAAAAACTGTTTTTT | CASSQVGGGSEKLFF
- | TRBJ2-7 | TRBV7-9 | few | TGTGCCAGCAGCTCGGCAGGAGGGGCCTACGAGCAGTACTTC | CASSSAGGAYEQYF
TRBD1 | TRBJ2-5 | TRBV20-1 | few | TGCAGGCTGGACAGGGGGGGAGAGACCCAGTACTTC | CRLDRGGETQYF
- | TRBJ2-1 | TRBV28 | - | TGTGCCAGCAGTTTACAACCGACAGAGCAGTTCTTC | CASSLQPTEQFF
- | TRBJ2-3 | TRBV12-3/TRBV12-4 | - | TGTGCCAGCAGTTTTGTCCCAACTTGGACAGTTAATACAGATACGCAGTATTTT | CASSFVPTWTVNTDTQYF
TRBD1 | TRBJ1-4 | TRBV20-1 | - | TGCAGTGCCCCCGGGACAGGGGAGGCTAATGAAAAACTGTTTTTT | CSAPGTGEANEKLFF
- | TRBJ2-7 | TRBV7-3 | few | TGTGCCAGCAGCTTGATTGGAGCGCCGGGAAACGAGCAGTACTTC | CASSLIGAPGNEQYF
- | TRBJ2-3 | TRBV7-2 | - | TGTGCCAGCGGCCCGACCATAGGGGGCACAGATACGCAGTATTTT | CASGPTIGGTDTQYF
- | TRBJ2-7 | TRBV3-1 | - | TGTGCCAGCAGCCATCGGGGCCCCGCCTACGAGCAGTACTTC | CASSHRGPAYEQYF
- | TRBJ2-7 | TRBV29-1 | - | TGCAGCGTTGAAGGAGACGGAACCTACAATGAGCAGTACTTC | CSVEGDGTYNEQYF
TRBD2 | TRBJ2-7 | TRBV10-3 | few | TGTGCCATCAGGAAACTAGCGGTGGGGGGTTACGAGCAGTACTTC | CAIRKLAVGGYEQYF
TRBD1 | TRBJ1-2 | TRBV4-1 | many | TGCGCCAGCAGCCAAGGTCGGGACAGAAACTATGGCTACACCTTC | CASSQGRDRNYGYTF
- | TRBJ2-1 | TRBV27 | once | TGTGCCAGCAGTCACTACCTGACAGCCAACAATGAGCAGTTCTTC | CASSHYLTANNEQFF
- | TRBJ2-5 | TRBV6-6 | - | TGTGCCAGCCAACTAGGGCAAGAGACCCAGTACTTC | CASQLGQETQYF
- | TRBJ2-7 | TRBV27 | many | TGTGCCAGCAGTTTATCCCACGAGCAGTACTTC | CASSLSHEQYF
- | TRBJ2-7 | TRBV9 | - | TGTGCCAGCAGCGTAGAGGCAGTTTCTTACGAGCAGTACTTC | CASSVEAVSYEQYF
- | TRBJ2-5 | TRBV9 | few | TGTGCCAGCAGCGTAGGGTCCAGCCAAGAGACCCAGTACTTC | CASSVGSSQETQYF
TRBD1 | TRBJ1-5 | TRBV2 | - | TGTGCCAGTAGTGGTATCGGCAGGGGGAGTCAGCCCCAGCATTTT | CASSGIGRGSQPQHF
- | TRBJ1-2 | TRBV5-1 | once | TGCGCCAGCAGCGCTGCGGTAGGAAACTATGGCTACACCTTC | CASSAAVGNYGYTF
TRBD2 | TRBJ2-5 | TRBV25-1 | - | TGTGCCAGCAGTGAAGGATGGGCGGGGGAGCAGTACTTC | CASSEGWAGEQYF
- | TRBJ1-5 | TRBV4-1 | - | TGCGCCAGCAGCCAATGGGGGAATAGCAATCAGCCCCAGCATTTT | CASSQWGNSNQPQHF
- | TRBJ1-6 | TRBV30 | - | TGTGCCTGGAGTCCGCTGGGCAGGAGCTCCTATAATTCACCCCTCCACTTT | CAWSPLGRSSYNSPLHF
- | TRBJ1-1 | TRBV7-8 | - | TGTGCCAGCAGCTTAGTGTACCCGGGGAGGGGTGGTTCTGAAGCTTTCTTT | CASSLVYPGRGGSEAFF
- | TRBJ1-5 | TRBV10-3 | - | TGTGCCATCAGTGATAGGGCAGAGAATCAGCCCCAGCATTTT | CAISDRAENQPQHF
- | TRBJ1-1 | TRBV4-3 | once | TGCGCCAGCAGCCACCCCCAAAGCACTGAAGCTTTCTTT | CASSHPQSTEAFF
- | TRBJ2-7 | TRBV20-1 | few | TGCAGTCACCGGCCGGGACGGAACTACGAGCAGTACTTC | CSHRPGRNYEQYF